This TCR beta chain emerged from a study of CD8 T cells in Susac syndrome. The CDR3 has 14 residues. V was shortened by 1 base and J by 4 bases, with 8 bases between the two germline ends. Germline V gene sequence: CDR1 LGHDT, CDR2 YNNKEL (reference sequence). Negative isolation was used for CD8+ and CD4+ T cells and FACS enrichment for TEMRA cells. The authors reverse transcribed roughly 0.5 to 1 ug RNA with random hexamers. TCRdb ran MiXCR on the immunoSEQ multiplex PCR reads and lists one entry per CDR3 protein. This sample yields about 130,000 distinct CDR3 sequences, of which 90% to 95% are seen a single time; around 0.12% belongs to the top ten.

The sample was CD4+ T cells from PBMCs. This TCR derives from a human donor in good health. This chain joins TRBV3-1 and TRBJ1-5; D gene uncertain. CDR3 bases: TGTGCCAGCAGCCAAGGTTCTGGGAATCAGCCCCAGCATTTT. Its protein is CASSQGSGNQPQHF.